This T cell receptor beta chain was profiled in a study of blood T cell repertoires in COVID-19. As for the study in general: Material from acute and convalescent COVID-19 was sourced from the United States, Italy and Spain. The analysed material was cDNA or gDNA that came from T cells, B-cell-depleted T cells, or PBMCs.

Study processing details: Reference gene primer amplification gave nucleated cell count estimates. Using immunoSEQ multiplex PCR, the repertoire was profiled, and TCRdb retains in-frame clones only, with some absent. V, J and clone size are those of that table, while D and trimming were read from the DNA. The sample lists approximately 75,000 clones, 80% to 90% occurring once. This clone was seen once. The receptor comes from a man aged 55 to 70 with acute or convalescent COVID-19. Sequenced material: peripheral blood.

For the CDR3, the DNA is TGTGCCAGCTCACCACCGGGAGGGTCTGTTGTACGCGGCTACGAGCAGTACTTC. Translating it yields CASSPPGGSVVRGYEQYF. This chain connects TRBV18 to TRBJ2-7, with 7 bases aligning to TRBD2. V lost 0 bases to trimming and J lost 3 bases; unmatched junction nucleotides: 14. The CDR3 extends over 18 amino acids. CDR1 and CDR2 from the germline V gene are KGHSH and LQKENI.